The rows below give T cell receptor beta chains drawn from one sample of a study of blood T cell repertoires in COVID-19. Method: immunoSEQ multiplex PCR; TCRdb's copy keeps in-frame clones and lacks some. The sample has about 400,000 clones; about 90% are singletons. The source material was PBMCs or T cells enriched from blood (not recorded which). Source of these receptors: a woman aged 25-40 years who had recovered from COVID-19. CDR3s include the opening cysteine and the closing phenylalanine or tryptophan. Each record gives: CDR3 protein, J gene, V gene, clone size. The size field is filled for only some rows; it gives once, few, many or a size class.

CDR3 protein: CASSFRWEDTQYF; J gene: TRBJ2-3; V gene: TRBV12-3/TRBV12-4; clone size: -
CDR3 protein: CASSSRDGELFF; J gene: TRBJ2-2; V gene: TRBV27; clone size: once
CDR3 protein: CASSQDRTSGRAREQFF; J gene: TRBJ2-1; V gene: TRBV3-1/TRBV3-2; clone size: -
CDR3 protein: CAWSAGGQGGYEQYF; J gene: TRBJ2-7; V gene: TRBV30; clone size: -
CDR3 protein: CATSRDRGSNQPQHF; J gene: TRBJ1-5; V gene: TRBV15; clone size: -
CDR3 protein: CASSALAGGYGQPQHF; J gene: TRBJ1-5; V gene: TRBV7-6; clone size: -
CDR3 protein: CASSPKKLGGSYNEQFF; J gene: TRBJ2-1; V gene: TRBV6-6; clone size: -
CDR3 protein: CASSAGGRRQPQHF; J gene: TRBJ1-5; V gene: TRBV10-2; clone size: -
CDR3 protein: CASSLEPGTEAFF; J gene: TRBJ1-1; V gene: TRBV7-9; clone size: -
CDR3 protein: CASSSYSGGYTF; J gene: TRBJ1-2; V gene: TRBV7-6; clone size: -
CDR3 protein: CASSLPTQTQYF; J gene: TRBJ2-5; V gene: TRBV28; clone size: -
CDR3 protein: CASSEPTEGWSYTF; J gene: TRBJ1-2; V gene: TRBV2; clone size: -
CDR3 protein: CASSTTAGEKLFF; J gene: TRBJ1-4; V gene: TRBV6-6; clone size: -
CDR3 protein: CASRPEEDRGNYGYTF; J gene: TRBJ1-2; V gene: TRBV3-1/TRBV3-2; clone size: -
CDR3 protein: CAWSVQINEKLFF; J gene: TRBJ1-4; V gene: TRBV30; clone size: -
CDR3 protein: CATSSEGQGVDTQYF; J gene: TRBJ2-3; V gene: TRBV15; clone size: -
CDR3 protein: CASSVGYGTGDGYTF; J gene: TRBJ1-2; V gene: TRBV9; clone size: -
CDR3 protein: CATAPTRDEQFF; J gene: TRBJ2-1; V gene: TRBV15; clone size: -
CDR3 protein: CASSLGGQGGPHTEAFF; J gene: TRBJ1-1; V gene: TRBV27; clone size: -
CDR3 protein: CASSIFSGGGYGYTF; J gene: TRBJ1-2; V gene: TRBV19; clone size: -
CDR3 protein: CAIRQGYNEKLFF; J gene: TRBJ1-4; V gene: TRBV10-3; clone size: once
CDR3 protein: CASNPTGGPYNEQFF; J gene: TRBJ2-1; V gene: TRBV19; clone size: -
CDR3 protein: CATLAGGRGDTQYF; J gene: TRBJ2-3; V gene: TRBV10-3; clone size: -
CDR3 protein: CASSLDRGVQTQYF; J gene: TRBJ2-5; V gene: TRBV11-2; clone size: -
CDR3 protein: CASRGGTGPTSRSEQYF; J gene: TRBJ2-7; V gene: TRBV2; clone size: -
CDR3 protein: CASSHYLAGERGWGLNEQFF; J gene: TRBJ2-1; V gene: TRBV3-1/TRBV3-2; clone size: -
CDR3 protein: CASLLPGTHGYTF; J gene: TRBJ1-2; V gene: TRBV6-5; clone size: -
CDR3 protein: CASSFQDSATNEKLFF; J gene: TRBJ1-4; V gene: TRBV5-1; clone size: -
CDR3 protein: CASSRRGSNQPQHF; J gene: TRBJ1-5; V gene: TRBV6-2/TRBV6-3; clone size: -
CDR3 protein: CASSIQPAEGYTF; J gene: TRBJ1-2; V gene: TRBV19; clone size: -
CDR3 protein: CASSFGQGDFSPLHF; J gene: TRBJ1-6; V gene: TRBV7-8; clone size: -
CDR3 protein: CASSWGAGAYEQYF; J gene: TRBJ2-7; V gene: TRBV7-2; clone size: -
CDR3 protein: CASRRGGSSYEQYF; J gene: TRBJ2-7; V gene: TRBV7-9; clone size: -
CDR3 protein: CASSPRQAPPSEQYF; J gene: TRBJ2-7; V gene: TRBV27; clone size: few
CDR3 protein: CASSQEWFEQEETQYF; J gene: TRBJ2-5; V gene: TRBV4-1; clone size: -
CDR3 protein: CASSQEWTGLGYNEQFF; J gene: TRBJ2-1; V gene: TRBV14; clone size: -
CDR3 protein: CSVEGALSLGAFF; J gene: TRBJ1-1; V gene: TRBV29-1; clone size: once
CDR3 protein: CASSWGAYEQYF; J gene: TRBJ2-7; V gene: TRBV11-2; clone size: -
CDR3 protein: CASSLEGQGAGELFF; J gene: TRBJ2-2; V gene: TRBV7-8; clone size: -
CDR3 protein: CASSQLPTSSYNEQFF; J gene: TRBJ2-1; V gene: TRBV4-1; clone size: -
CDR3 protein: CASRLAGGSYEQYF; J gene: TRBJ2-7; V gene: TRBV5-6; clone size: -
CDR3 protein: CASSQGGGISKAQAFF; J gene: TRBJ1-1; V gene: TRBV4-1; clone size: -
CDR3 protein: CASGLGQGYEKPFF; J gene: TRBJ1-4; V gene: TRBV12-5; clone size: once
CDR3 protein: CAISDVGKGQRETQYF; J gene: TRBJ2-5; V gene: TRBV10-3; clone size: -
CDR3 protein: CASSYSTSGNNEQFF; J gene: TRBJ2-1; V gene: TRBV6-5; clone size: -
CDR3 protein: CASSIINTEAFF; J gene: TRBJ1-1; V gene: TRBV7-9; clone size: few
CDR3 protein: CASSPVGVNTEAFF; J gene: TRBJ1-1; V gene: TRBV18; clone size: -
CDR3 protein: CASSTDRTGSKTYEQYF; J gene: TRBJ2-7; V gene: TRBV19; clone size: -
CDR3 protein: CASTRGPFYGYTF; J gene: TRBJ1-2; V gene: TRBV27; clone size: -
CDR3 protein: CASSSGTYEQYF; J gene: TRBJ2-7; V gene: TRBV11-2; clone size: -
CDR3 protein: CASSLGKGPNTGELFF; J gene: TRBJ2-2; V gene: TRBV5-8; clone size: -
CDR3 protein: CASSPRLRAGVATGELFF; J gene: TRBJ2-2; V gene: TRBV9; clone size: -
CDR3 protein: CASAPTAQETQYF; J gene: TRBJ2-5; V gene: TRBV10-2; clone size: -
CDR3 protein: CSVKQGFSTDTQYF; J gene: TRBJ2-3; V gene: TRBV29-1; clone size: -